This entry lists 5 T cell receptor beta chains sequenced from one sample in a study of graft-versus-host responses after intestinal transplantation. Clones were sequenced by immunoSEQ multiplex PCR, and TCRdb holds only the in-frame ones, with some missing. The sample holds about 86,000 clones, 90% to 95% seen once. No antigen has been identified for these receptors. The source was unstimulated CD8+ T cells sorted from spleen or lymph node cells, collected before intestinal transplant. These receptors came from a human donor who received an intestinal transplant.

This rearrangement joins TRBV18 to TRBJ2-2, with 10 positions matching TRBD1. CDR3 length: 17 residues. Germline values: CDR1 KGHSH, CDR2 LQKENI. The ends lost 3 bases at V and 4 bases at J; junction bases unmatched: 8. CDR3 sequence reads: CASSPRTGTGVTGELFF. CDR3 DNA sequence: TGTGCCAGCTCACCCCGCACCGGGACAGGGGTCACCGGGGAGCTGTTTTTT.

V gene TRBV19 combines with J gene TRBJ2-7, with D possibly matching TRBD2 (5 bases). Germline V gives CDR1 LNHDA, CDR2 SQIVND (reference sequence). Trimming shortened V by 1 base and J by 3 bases, and 16 bases separated the two germline ends. The CDR3 is made up of 16 amino acids. The CDR3 bases are TGTGCCAGTAGTATAGCGTCTAGAGGGATGGGCTACGAGCAGTACTTC. Its translation is CASSIASRGMGYEQYF.

The V gene is TRBV28, the J gene TRBJ2-7, with D perhaps matching TRBD2 (6 bases). Germline lookup yields CDR1 MDHEN and CDR2 SYDVKM. The ends were cut back, 6 bases at V and 7 bases at J, with 10 bases in the middle. The CDR3 runs 11 residues. CDR3 DNA sequence: TGTGCCAGCAGCCACCGGGAGGAGCAGTACTTC. This gives the protein CASSHREEQYF.

The chain carries TRBV2 and TRBJ2-5; 10 nucleotides agree with TRBD2. This CDR3 has 16 amino acids. CDR1 and CDR2 (germline): SNHLY, FYNNEI. Trimming removed 8 bases from V and 2 bases from J; junction bases left unmatched: 11. CDR3: CASPRTSGGPQETQYF. The CDR3 nucleotides read TGTGCCAGCCCCAGGACTAGCGGAGGACCACAAGAGACCCAGTACTTC.

The chain joins TRBV5-1 to TRBJ2-1; TRBD2 aligns across 7 bases. The CDR3 runs to 16 residues. Germline assignment: CDR1 SGHRS and CDR2 YFSETQ. With 0 bases clipped from V and 4 bases from J, the junction kept 7 bases outside the gene matches. CDR3 residues: CASSLARGSRYNEQFF. CDR3 in DNA: TGCGCCAGCAGCTTGGCCCGCGGGAGTAGATACAATGAGCAGTTCTTC.